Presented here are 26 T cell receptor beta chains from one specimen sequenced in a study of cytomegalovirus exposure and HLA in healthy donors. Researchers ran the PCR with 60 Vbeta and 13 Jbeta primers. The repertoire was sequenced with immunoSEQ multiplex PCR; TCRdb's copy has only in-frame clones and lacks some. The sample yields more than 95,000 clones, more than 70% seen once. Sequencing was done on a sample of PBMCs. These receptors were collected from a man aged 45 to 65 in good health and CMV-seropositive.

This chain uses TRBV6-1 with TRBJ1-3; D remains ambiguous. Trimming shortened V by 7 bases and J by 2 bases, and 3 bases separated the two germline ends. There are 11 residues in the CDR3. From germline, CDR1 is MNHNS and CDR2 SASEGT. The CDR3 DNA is TGTGCCAGCACGGCTGGAAACACCATATATTTT. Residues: CASTAGNTIYF.

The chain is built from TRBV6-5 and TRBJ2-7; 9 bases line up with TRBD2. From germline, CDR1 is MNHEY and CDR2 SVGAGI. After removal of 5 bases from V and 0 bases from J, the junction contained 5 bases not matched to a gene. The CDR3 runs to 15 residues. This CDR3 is CASSRLAASSYEQYF. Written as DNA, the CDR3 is TGTGCCAGCAGTCGACTAGCGGCCAGCTCCTACGAGCAGTACTTC.

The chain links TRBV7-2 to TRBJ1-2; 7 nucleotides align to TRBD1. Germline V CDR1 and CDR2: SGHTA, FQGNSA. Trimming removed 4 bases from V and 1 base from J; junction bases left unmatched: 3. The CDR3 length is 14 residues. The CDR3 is CASSSTGINYGYTF. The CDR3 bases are TGTGCCAGCAGCTCGACAGGGATTAACTATGGCTACACCTTC.

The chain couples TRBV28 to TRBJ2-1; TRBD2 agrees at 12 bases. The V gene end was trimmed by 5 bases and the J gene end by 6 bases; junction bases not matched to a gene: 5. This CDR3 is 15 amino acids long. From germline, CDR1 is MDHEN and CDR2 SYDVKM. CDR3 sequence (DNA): TGTGCCAGCAGTCCCCTAGCGGGGGGGGGCAATGAGCAGTTCTTC. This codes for CASSPLAGGGNEQFF.

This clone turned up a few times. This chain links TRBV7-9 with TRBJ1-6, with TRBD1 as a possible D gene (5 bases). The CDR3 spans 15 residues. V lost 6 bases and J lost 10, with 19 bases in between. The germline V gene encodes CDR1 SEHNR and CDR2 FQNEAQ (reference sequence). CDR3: CASRQETTAWSPLHF. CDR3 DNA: TGTGCCAGCAGACAGGAAACAACGGCATGGTCACCCCTCCACTTT. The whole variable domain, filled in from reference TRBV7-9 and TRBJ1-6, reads DTGVSQNPRHKITKRGQNVTFRCDPISEHNRLYWYRQTLGQGPEFLTYFQNEAQLEKSRLLSDRFSAERPKGSFSTLEIQRTEQGDSAMYLCASRQETTAWSPLHFGNGTRLTVT.

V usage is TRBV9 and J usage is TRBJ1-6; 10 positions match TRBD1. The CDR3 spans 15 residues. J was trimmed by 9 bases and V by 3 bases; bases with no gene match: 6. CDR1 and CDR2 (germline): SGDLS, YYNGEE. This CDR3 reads CASSARGTGASPLHF. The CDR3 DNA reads TGTGCCAGCAGCGCCCGCGGGACAGGGGCTTCACCCCTCCACTTT.

This CDR3 is CASRPQGNRQPQHF. The DNA of the CDR3 is TGTGCCAGCAGACCCCAGGGAAATCGGCAGCCCCAGCATTTT. The chain links TRBV6-5 to TRBJ1-5; D is possibly TRBD1 (5 bases). Germline V gene lookup returns CDR1 MNHEY and CDR2 SVGAGI. V gave up 6 bases and J gave up 7 bases, with 16 bases separating them. The CDR3 is 14 amino acids.

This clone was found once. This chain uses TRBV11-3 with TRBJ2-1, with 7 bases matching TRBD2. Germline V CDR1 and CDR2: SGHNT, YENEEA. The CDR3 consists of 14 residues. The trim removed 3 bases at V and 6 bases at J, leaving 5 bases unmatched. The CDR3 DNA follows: TGTGCCAGCAGCTTTGGCGGGAGACGCAATGAGCAGTTCTTC. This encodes CASSFGGRRNEQFF.

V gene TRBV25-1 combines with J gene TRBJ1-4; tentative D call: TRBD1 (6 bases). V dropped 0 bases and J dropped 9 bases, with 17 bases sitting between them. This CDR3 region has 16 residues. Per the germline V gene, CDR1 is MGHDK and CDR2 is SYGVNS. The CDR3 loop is CASSEYIQGGAKKLFF. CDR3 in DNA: TGTGCCAGCAGTGAATATATTCAAGGGGGTGCGAAAAAACTGTTTTTT.

The CDR3 DNA is TGTGCCAGCAAGGTAGCGGGGGGCCTAAATACGCAGTATTTT. It is translated as CASKVAGGLNTQYF. V usage is TRBV6-5 and J usage is TRBJ2-3; 10 nucleotides match TRBD2. The trim removed 7 bases at V and 7 bases at J, leaving 8 bases unmatched. The CDR3 is 14 residues long. In germline, CDR1 is MNHEY, CDR2 SVGAGI.

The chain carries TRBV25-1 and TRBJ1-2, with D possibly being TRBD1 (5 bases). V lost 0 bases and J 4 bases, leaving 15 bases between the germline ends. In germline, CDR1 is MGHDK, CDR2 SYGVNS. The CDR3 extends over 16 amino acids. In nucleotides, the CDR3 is TGTGCCAGCAGTGAATATGGAGCCAGGACACCCTATGGCTACACCTTC. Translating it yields CASSEYGARTPYGYTF.

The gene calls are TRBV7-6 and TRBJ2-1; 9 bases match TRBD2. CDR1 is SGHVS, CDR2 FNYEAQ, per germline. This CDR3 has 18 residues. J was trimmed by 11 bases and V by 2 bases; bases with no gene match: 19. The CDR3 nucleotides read TGTGCCAGCAGCTTACGAGTGTATGGCGGGGGGGTCTTTTACCAGCAGTTCTTC. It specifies CASSLRVYGGGVFYQQFF.

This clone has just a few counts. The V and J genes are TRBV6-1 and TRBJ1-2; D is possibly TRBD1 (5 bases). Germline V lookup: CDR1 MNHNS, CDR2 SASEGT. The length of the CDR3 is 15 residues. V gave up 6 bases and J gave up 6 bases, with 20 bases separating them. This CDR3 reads CASSRNGGVRDGYTF. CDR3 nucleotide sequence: TGTGCCAGCAGCCGCAATGGGGGGGTAAGGGATGGCTACACCTTC.

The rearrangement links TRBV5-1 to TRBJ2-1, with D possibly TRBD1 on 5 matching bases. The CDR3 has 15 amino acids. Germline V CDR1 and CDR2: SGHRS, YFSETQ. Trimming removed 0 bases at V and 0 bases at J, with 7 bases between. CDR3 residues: CASSLGGSSYNEQFF. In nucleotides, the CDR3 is TGCGCCAGCAGCTTGGGGGGCAGCTCCTACAATGAGCAGTTCTTC.

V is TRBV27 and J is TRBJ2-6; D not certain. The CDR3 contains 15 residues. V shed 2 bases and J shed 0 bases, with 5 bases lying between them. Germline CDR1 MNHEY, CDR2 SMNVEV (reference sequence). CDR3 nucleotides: TGTGCCAGCAGTTTAGTATACTCTGGGGCCAACGTCCTGACTTTC. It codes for CASSLVYSGANVLTF.

The CDR3 DNA reads TGCGCCAGCGGGCTAGCGGGGGCCTCAGGAGATACGCAGTATTTT. This encodes CASGLAGASGDTQYF. This sequence joins TRBV5-1 and TRBJ2-3; 10 nucleotides line up with TRBD2. CDR3 length: 15 residues. Germline V gene sequence: CDR1 SGHRS, CDR2 YFSETQ. J gave up 5 bases and V 7 bases, and 10 bases lay outside the gene matches.

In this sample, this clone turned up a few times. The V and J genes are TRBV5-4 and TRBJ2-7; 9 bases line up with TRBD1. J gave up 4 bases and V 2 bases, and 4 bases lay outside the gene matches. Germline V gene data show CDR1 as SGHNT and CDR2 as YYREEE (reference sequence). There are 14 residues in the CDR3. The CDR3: CASSFDRGSYEQYF. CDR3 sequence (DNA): TGTGCCAGCAGCTTTGACAGGGGGTCATACGAGCAGTACTTC.

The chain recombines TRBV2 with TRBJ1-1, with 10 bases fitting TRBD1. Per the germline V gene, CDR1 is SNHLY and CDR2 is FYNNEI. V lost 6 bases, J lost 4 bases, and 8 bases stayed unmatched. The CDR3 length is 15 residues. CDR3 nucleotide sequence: TGTGCCAGCAGGGGACAGGGGATGGGGGGCACTGAAGCTTTCTTT. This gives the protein CASRGQGMGGTEAFF.

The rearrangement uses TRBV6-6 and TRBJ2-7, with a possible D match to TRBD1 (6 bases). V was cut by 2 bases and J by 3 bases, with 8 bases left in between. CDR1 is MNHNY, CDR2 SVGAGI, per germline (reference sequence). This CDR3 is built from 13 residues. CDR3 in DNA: TGTGCCAGCAGTTACATGGACAGCTACGAGCAGTACTTC. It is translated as CASSYMDSYEQYF.

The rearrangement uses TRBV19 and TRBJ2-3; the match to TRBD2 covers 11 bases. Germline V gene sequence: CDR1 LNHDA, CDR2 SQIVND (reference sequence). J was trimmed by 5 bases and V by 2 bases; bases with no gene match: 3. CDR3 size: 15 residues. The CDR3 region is CASSIIAGGLDTQYF. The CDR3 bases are TGTGCCAGTAGTATAATAGCGGGGGGGCTAGATACGCAGTATTTT.

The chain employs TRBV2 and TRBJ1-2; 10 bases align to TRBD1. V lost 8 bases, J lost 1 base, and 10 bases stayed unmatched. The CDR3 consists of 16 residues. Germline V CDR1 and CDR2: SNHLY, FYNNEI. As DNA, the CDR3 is TGTGCCAGCTCTGGGACAGGGGAAAGGGGTAACTATGGCTACACCTTC. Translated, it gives CASSGTGERGNYGYTF.

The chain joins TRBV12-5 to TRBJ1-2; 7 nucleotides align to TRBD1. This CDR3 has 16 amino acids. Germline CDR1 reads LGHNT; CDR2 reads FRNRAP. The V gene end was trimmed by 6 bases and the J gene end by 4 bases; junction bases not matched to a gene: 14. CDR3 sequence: CASGIIQGKVFYGYTF. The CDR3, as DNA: TGTGCTAGTGGCATTATACAGGGGAAAGTCTTCTATGGCTACACCTTC.

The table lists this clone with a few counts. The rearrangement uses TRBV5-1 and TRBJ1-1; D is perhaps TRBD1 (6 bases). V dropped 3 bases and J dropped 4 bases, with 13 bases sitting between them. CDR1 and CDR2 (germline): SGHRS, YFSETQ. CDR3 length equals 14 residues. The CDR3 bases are TGCGCCAGCAGCTCCCAGGGAGGGGGCACTGAAGCTTTCTTT. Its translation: CASSSQGGGTEAFF.

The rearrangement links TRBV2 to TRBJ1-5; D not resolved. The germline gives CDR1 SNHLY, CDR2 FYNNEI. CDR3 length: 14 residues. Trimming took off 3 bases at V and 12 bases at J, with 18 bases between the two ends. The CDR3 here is CASSERSEISIQHF. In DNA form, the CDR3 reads TGTGCCAGCAGTGAGAGGTCGGAGATTTCCATCCAGCATTTT.

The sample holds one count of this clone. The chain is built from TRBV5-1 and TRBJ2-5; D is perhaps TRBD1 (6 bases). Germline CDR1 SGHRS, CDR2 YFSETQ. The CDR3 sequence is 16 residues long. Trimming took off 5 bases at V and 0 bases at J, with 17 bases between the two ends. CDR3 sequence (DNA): TGCGCCAGCAGTCGTCATGGACAGTCGTACCAAGAGACCCAGTACTTC. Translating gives CASSRHGQSYQETQYF.

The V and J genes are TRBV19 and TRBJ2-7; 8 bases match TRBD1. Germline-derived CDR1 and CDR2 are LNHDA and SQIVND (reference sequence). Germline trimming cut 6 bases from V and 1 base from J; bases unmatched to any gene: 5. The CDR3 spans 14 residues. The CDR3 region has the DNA TGTGCCAGTAGCTGGGACAGGAGGTCCTACGAGCAGTACTTC. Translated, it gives CASSWDRRSYEQYF. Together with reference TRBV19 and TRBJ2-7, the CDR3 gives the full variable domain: DGGITQSPKYLFRKEGQNVTLSCEQNLNHDAMYWYRQDPGQGLRLIYYSQIVNDFQKGDIAEGYSVSREKKESFPLTVTSAQKNPTAFYLCASSWDRRSYEQYFGPGTRLTVT.